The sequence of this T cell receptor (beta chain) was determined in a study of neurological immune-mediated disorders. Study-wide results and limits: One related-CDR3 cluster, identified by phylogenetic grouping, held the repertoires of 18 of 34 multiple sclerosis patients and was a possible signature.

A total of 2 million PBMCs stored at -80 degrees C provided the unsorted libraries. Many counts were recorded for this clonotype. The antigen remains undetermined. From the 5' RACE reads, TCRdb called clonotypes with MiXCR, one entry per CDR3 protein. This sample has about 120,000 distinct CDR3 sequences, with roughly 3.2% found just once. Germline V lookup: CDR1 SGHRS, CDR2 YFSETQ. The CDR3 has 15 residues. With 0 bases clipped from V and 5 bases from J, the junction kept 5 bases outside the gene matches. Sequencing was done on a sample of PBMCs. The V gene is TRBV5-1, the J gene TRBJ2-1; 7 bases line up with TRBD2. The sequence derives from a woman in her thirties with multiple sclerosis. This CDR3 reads CASSLEGRADNEQFF. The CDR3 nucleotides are TGCGCCAGCAGCTTGGAAGGGAGGGCAGACAATGAGCAGTTCTTC.